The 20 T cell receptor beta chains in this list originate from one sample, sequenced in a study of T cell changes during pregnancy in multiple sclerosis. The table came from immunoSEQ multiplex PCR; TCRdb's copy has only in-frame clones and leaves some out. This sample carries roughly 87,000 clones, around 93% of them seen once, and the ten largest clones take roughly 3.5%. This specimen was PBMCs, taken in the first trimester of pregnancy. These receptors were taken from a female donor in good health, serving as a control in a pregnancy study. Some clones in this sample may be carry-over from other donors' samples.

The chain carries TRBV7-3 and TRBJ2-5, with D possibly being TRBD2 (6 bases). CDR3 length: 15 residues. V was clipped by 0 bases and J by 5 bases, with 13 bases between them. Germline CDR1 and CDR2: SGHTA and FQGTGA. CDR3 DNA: TGTGCCAGCAGCTTAACGGGGGGAGATAGGGAGACCCAGTACTTC. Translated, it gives CASSLTGGDRETQYF.

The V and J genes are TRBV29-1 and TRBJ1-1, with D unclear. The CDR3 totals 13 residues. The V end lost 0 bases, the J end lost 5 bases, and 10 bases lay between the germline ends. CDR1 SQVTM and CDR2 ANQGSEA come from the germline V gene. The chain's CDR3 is CSVEDRGGTEAFF. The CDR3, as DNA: TGCAGCGTTGAAGATCGGGGTGGGACTGAAGCTTTCTTT.

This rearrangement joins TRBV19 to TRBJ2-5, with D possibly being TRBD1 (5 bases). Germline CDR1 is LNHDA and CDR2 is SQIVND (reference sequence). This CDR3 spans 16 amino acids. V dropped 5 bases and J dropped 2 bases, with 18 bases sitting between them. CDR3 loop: CASSDSRGPTQETQYF. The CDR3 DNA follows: TGTGCCAGTAGTGATTCAAGGGGCCCCACTCAAGAGACCCAGTACTTC. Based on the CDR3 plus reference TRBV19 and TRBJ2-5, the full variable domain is DGGITQSPKYLFRKEGQNVTLSCEQNLNHDAMYWYRQDPGQGLRLIYYSQIVNDFQKGDIAEGYSVSREKKESFPLTVTSAQKNPTAFYLCASSDSRGPTQETQYFGPGTRLLVL.

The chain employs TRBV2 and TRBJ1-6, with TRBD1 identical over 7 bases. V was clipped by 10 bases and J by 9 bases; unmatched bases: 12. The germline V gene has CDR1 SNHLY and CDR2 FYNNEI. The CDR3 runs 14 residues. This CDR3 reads CAKKEEGAASPLHF. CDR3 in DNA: TGTGCCAAAAAGGAGGAGGGGGCTGCTTCACCCCTCCACTTT.

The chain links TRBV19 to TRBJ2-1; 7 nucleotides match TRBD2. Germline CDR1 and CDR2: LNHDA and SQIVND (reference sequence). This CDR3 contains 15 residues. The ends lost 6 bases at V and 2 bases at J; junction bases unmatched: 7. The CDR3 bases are TGTGCCAGTAGCCCCGAGCGGGGAGCCTACAATGAGCAGTTCTTC. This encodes CASSPERGAYNEQFF.

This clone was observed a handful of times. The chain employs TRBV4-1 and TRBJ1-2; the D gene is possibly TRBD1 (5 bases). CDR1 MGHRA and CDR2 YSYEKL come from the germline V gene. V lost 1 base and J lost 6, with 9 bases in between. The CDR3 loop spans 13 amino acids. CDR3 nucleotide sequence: TGCGCCAGCAGCCAAGGGTTAGGGGATGGCTACACCTTC. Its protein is CASSQGLGDGYTF.

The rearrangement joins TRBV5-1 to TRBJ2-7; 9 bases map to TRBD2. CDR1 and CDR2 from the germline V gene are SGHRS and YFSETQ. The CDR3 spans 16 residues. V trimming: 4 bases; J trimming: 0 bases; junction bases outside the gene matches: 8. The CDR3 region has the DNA TGCGCCAGCAGCGGGCCCCTGGGACTAGCCTCCTACGAGCAGTACTTC. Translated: CASSGPLGLASYEQYF.

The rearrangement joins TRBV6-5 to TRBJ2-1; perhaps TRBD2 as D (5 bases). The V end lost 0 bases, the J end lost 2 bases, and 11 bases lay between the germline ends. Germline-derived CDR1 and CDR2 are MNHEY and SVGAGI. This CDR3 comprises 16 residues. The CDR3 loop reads CASSYSIARTYNEQFF. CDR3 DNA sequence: TGTGCCAGCAGTTACTCGATAGCGCGAACCTACAATGAGCAGTTCTTC.

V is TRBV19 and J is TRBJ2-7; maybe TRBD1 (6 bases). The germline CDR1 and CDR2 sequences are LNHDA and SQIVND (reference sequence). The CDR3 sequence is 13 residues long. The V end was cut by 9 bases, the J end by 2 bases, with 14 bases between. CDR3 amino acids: CASQGQPTYEQYF. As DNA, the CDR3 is TGTGCCAGCCAAGGACAGCCGACCTACGAGCAGTACTTC.

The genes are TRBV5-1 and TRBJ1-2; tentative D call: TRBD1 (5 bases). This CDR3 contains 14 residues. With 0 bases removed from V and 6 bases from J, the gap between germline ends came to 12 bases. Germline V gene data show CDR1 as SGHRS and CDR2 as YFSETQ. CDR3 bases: TGCGCCAGCAGCTTGGTTGGGAGGGGCAATGGCTACACCTTC. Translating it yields CASSLVGRGNGYTF.

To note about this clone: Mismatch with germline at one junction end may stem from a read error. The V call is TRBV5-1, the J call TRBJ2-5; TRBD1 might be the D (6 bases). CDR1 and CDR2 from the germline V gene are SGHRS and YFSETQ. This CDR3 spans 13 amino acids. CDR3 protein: CASSNDRQGTQYF. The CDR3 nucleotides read TGCGCCAGCAGCAATGACAGGCAAGGGACCCAGTACTTC.

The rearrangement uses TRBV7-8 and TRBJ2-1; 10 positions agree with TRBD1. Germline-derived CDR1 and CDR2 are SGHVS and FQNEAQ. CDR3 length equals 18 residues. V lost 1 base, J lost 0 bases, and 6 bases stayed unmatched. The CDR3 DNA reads TGTGCCAGCAGCTTAGTACCGGGACAGGGGAGCTCCTACAATGAGCAGTTCTTC. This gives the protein CASSLVPGQGSSYNEQFF.

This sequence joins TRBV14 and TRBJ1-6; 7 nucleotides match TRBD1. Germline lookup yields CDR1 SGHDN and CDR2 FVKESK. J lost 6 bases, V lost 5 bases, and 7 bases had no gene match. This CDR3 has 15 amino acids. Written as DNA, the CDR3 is TGTGCCAGCAGCAAGGGGACAGCCTTTAATTCACCCCTCCACTTT. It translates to CASSKGTAFNSPLHF.

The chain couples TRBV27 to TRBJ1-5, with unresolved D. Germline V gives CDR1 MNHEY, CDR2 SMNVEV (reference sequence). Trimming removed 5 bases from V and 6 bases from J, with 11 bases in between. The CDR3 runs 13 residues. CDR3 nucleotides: TGTGCCAGCAGTGAGAGTGAGAGTCAGCCCCAGCATTTT. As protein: CASSESESQPQHF.

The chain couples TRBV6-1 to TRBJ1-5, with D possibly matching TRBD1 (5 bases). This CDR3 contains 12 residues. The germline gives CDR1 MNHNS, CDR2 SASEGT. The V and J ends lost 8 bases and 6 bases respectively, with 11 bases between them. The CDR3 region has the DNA TGTGCCAGCCGACAGTGGGCTCAGCCCCAGCATTTT. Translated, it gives CASRQWAQPQHF.

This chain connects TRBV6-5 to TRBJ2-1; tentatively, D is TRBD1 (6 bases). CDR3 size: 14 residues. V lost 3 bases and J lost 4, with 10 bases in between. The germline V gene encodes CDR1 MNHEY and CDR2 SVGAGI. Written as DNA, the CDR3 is TGTGCCAGCAGTTATAATCAGGGGTACAATGAGCAGTTCTTC. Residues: CASSYNQGYNEQFF.

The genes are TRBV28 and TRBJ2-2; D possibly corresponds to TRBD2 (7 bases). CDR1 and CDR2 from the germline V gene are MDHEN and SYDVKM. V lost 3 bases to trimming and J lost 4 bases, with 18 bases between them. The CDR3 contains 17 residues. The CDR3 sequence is CASSFSHPGGGTGELFF. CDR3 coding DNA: TGTGCCAGCAGTTTTTCCCATCCGGGGGGCGGCACCGGGGAGCTGTTTTTT.

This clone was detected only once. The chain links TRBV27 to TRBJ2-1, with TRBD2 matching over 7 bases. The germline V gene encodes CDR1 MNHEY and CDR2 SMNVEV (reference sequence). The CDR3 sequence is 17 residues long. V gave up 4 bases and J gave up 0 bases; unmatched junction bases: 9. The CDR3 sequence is CASSSLKAGSSYNEQFF. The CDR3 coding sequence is TGTGCCAGCAGTTCCCTCAAAGCGGGAAGCTCCTACAATGAGCAGTTCTTC.

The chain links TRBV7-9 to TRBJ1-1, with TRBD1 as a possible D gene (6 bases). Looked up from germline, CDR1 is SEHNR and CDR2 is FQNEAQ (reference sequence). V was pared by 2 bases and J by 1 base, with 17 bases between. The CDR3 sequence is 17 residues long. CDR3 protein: CASSLNAFGGRNTEAFF. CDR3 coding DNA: TGTGCCAGCAGCTTAAACGCCTTCGGGGGGCGGAACACTGAAGCTTTCTTT.

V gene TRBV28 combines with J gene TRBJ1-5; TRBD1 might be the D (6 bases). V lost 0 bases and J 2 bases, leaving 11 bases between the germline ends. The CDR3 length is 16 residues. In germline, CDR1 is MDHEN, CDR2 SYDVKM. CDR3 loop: CASSLWGAAGNQPQHF. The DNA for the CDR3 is TGTGCCAGCAGTTTATGGGGGGCGGCCGGCAATCAGCCCCAGCATTTT.